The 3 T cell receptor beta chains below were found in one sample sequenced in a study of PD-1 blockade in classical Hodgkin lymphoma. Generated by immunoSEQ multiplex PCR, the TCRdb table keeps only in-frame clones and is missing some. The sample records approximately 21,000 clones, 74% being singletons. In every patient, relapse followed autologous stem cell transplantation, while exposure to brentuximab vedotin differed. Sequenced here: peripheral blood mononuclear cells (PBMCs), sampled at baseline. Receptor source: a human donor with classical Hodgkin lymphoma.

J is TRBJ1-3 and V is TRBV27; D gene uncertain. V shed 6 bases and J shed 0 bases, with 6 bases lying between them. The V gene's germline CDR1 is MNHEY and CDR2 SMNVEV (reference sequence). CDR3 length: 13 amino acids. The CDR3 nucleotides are TGTGCCAGCAGGAGAAGCTCTGGAAACACCATATATTTT. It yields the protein CASRRSSGNTIYF.

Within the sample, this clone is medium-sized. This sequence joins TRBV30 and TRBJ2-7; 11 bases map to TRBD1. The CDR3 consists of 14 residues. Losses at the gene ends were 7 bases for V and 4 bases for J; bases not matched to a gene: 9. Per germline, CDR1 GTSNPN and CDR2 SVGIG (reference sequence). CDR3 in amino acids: CAFSPGQGDYEQYF. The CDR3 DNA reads TGTGCCTTTTCCCCGGGACAGGGGGATTACGAGCAGTACTTC. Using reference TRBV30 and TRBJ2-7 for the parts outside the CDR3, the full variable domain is SQTIHQWPATLVQPVGSPLSLECTVEGTSNPNLYWYRQAAGRGLQLLFYSVGIGQISSEVPQNLSASRPQDRQFILSSKKLLLSDSGFYLCAFSPGQGDYEQYFGPGTRLTVT.

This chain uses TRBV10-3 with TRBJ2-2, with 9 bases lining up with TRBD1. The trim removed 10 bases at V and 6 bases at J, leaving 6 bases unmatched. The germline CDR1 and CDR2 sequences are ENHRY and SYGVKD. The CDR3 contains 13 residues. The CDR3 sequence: CATGTGTPGELFF. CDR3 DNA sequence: TGTGCCACCGGGACAGGGACCCCCGGGGAGCTGTTTTTT.